These 30 T cell receptor beta chains were all obtained from the same sample, sequenced in a study of cytomegalovirus exposure and HLA in healthy donors. Both 60 Vbeta primers and 13 Jbeta primers went into the PCR. Method: immunoSEQ multiplex PCR; TCRdb's copy keeps in-frame clones and lacks some. Found here are tens of thousands of clones, 60% to 85% of them singletons; the top ten hold around 22%. Sequenced: PBMCs. The receptors were gathered from a middle-aged woman in good health and CMV-seropositive.

The chain is built from TRBV29-1 and TRBJ2-7, with 8 bases fitting TRBD1. Germline CDR1 and CDR2: SQVTM and ANQGSEA. J was trimmed by 6 bases and V by 7 bases; bases with no gene match: 17. The CDR3 extends over 15 amino acids. CDR3 region: CSAVGTTTGAAEQYF. The CDR3 region has the DNA TGCAGCGCCGTGGGGACCACGACAGGGGCGGCCGAGCAGTACTTC.

Written as DNA, the CDR3 is TGTGCCAGCAGTGAAGGTCTGGACAGCTTTAACACTGAAGCTTTCTTT. As protein: CASSEGLDSFNTEAFF. The chain has TRBV6-1 and TRBJ1-1, with D perhaps matching TRBD1 (6 bases). Deletions cut 1 base from V and 2 bases from J, with 14 bases between. From germline, CDR1 is MNHNS and CDR2 SASEGT. This CDR3 contains 16 residues.

The genes are TRBV28 and TRBJ2-7; D might be TRBD1 (6 bases). Germline V gene lookup returns CDR1 MDHEN and CDR2 SYDVKM. The CDR3 has 15 amino acids. V dropped 6 bases and J dropped 2 bases, with 17 bases sitting between them. CDR3 sequence (DNA): TGTGCCAGCAGGGGTCGGGACACCCTCCCCTACGAGCAGTACTTC. It is translated as CASRGRDTLPYEQYF.

The chain employs TRBV7-2 and TRBJ2-1; 12 bases map to TRBD2. This CDR3 has 16 amino acids. V lost 5 bases to trimming and J lost 6 bases; unmatched junction nucleotides: 8. Looked up from germline, CDR1 is SGHTA and CDR2 is FQGNSA. CDR3 amino acids: CASSPRTSGTGNEQFF. The CDR3 DNA is TGTGCCAGCAGCCCACGGACTAGCGGGACTGGCAATGAGCAGTTCTTC.

V gene TRBV6-6 combines with J gene TRBJ2-5; 7 bases are a match to TRBD2. J lost 10 bases, V lost 7 bases, and 21 bases had no gene match. Per the germline V gene, CDR1 is MNHNY and CDR2 is SVGAGI (reference sequence). The CDR3 has 16 residues. The CDR3: CASIRGEGSGLDDQYF. The CDR3 DNA reads TGTGCCAGCATCCGAGGGGAGGGGAGCGGTTTGGATGACCAGTACTTC.

V usage is TRBV19 and J usage is TRBJ2-7, with 8 bases lining up with TRBD1. Germline CDR1 LNHDA, CDR2 SQIVND (reference sequence). Trimming at V came to 5 bases and at J to 2 bases, leaving 5 bases not matched to a gene. CDR3 size: 14 residues. The CDR3 reads CASSAGTGTYEQYF. The CDR3 region has the DNA TGTGCCAGTAGTGCCGGGACAGGTACCTACGAGCAGTACTTC.

CDR3 in amino acids: CASSPQGYQETQYF. CDR3 nucleotide sequence: TGTGCCAGCAGCCCCCAGGGGTACCAAGAGACCCAGTACTTC. The chain recombines TRBV5-4 with TRBJ2-5; TRBD1 is a possible D gene (6 bases). The germline CDR1 and CDR2 sequences are SGHNT and YYREEE (reference sequence). The CDR3 is 14 residues long. V was shortened by 4 bases and J by 0 bases, with 10 bases between the two germline ends.

V and J are TRBV5-1 and TRBJ1-5; the match to TRBD1 covers 9 bases. Per germline, CDR1 SGHRS and CDR2 YFSETQ. The CDR3 has 15 amino acids. The V and J ends lost 2 bases and 4 bases, in that order; junction bases with no gene match: 4. The CDR3 region has the DNA TGCGCCAGCAGCTTAATGACAGGGGGGAATCAGCCCCAGCATTTT. This translates into CASSLMTGGNQPQHF.

V usage is TRBV6-1 and J usage is TRBJ2-5, with D hard to call. Germline CDR1 is MNHNS and CDR2 is SASEGT. This CDR3 is built from 12 residues. Trimming stripped 3 bases from V and 7 bases from J, with 9 bases between. CDR3 protein: CASSDNRGTQYF. CDR3 in DNA: TGTGCCAGCAGTGACAATCGCGGGACCCAGTACTTC.

The V and J genes are TRBV14 and TRBJ1-2; D remains unclear. V lost 3 bases and J lost 8, with 16 bases in between. The CDR3 has 14 residues. From germline, CDR1 is SGHDN and CDR2 FVKESK. The CDR3 protein is CASSHLDTHGGYTF. CDR3 nucleotides: TGTGCCAGCAGCCATCTTGACACCCACGGCGGCTACACCTTC.

The V call is TRBV5-1, the J call TRBJ2-3, with 8 bases lining up with TRBD1. The V gene's germline CDR1 is SGHRS and CDR2 YFSETQ. This CDR3 comprises 14 residues. V trimming: 2 bases; J trimming: 4 bases; junction bases outside the gene matches: 3. The CDR3 sequence: CASSLQGVADTQYF. In DNA, the CDR3 is TGCGCCAGCAGCTTACAGGGGGTAGCAGATACGCAGTATTTT.

V and J are TRBV14 and TRBJ2-7, with 8 bases lining up with TRBD1. The V gene's germline CDR1 is SGHDN and CDR2 FVKESK. This CDR3 comprises 15 residues. With V trimmed by 0 bases and J by 3 bases, 4 bases remained unmatched. CDR3: CASSQELGQGYEQYF. In DNA, the CDR3 is TGTGCCAGCAGCCAAGAACTTGGACAGGGCTACGAGCAGTACTTC.

This clone was detected only a few times. The CDR3 nucleotides read TGCGCCAGCAGCCCAAGGACTAGCGGGGGGGTAGCATCCACAGATACGCAGTATTTT. As protein: CASSPRTSGGVASTDTQYF. The V call is TRBV5-1, the J call TRBJ2-3, with TRBD2 matching over 15 bases. CDR1 SGHRS and CDR2 YFSETQ come from the germline V gene. V trimming: 4 bases; J trimming: 2 bases; junction bases outside the gene matches: 11. The CDR3 runs to 19 residues.

The chain combines TRBV14 with TRBJ2-1; a weak D match, TRBD2 (5 bases). CDR1 and CDR2 from the germline V gene are SGHDN and FVKESK. CDR3 length equals 15 residues. Trimming took 6 bases from V and 0 from J, leaving 12 bases between them. For the CDR3, the DNA is TGTGCCAGCAGGAAACTTGGGAGCTCCTACAATGAGCAGTTCTTC. Its translation is CASRKLGSSYNEQFF.

The CDR3 loop is CASSREETQYF. The CDR3, as DNA: TGTGCCAGCTCCAGGGAAGAGACCCAGTACTTC. V usage is TRBV18 and J usage is TRBJ2-5; a possible D gene is TRBD1 (5 bases). The germline gives CDR1 KGHSH, CDR2 LQKENI. Trimming removed 6 bases at V and 3 bases at J, with 5 bases between. This CDR3 has 11 residues.

CDR3 sequence reads: CASSSSRVQPQHF. The CDR3 DNA reads as TGTGCCAGCAGTTCCTCACGAGTTCAGCCCCAGCATTTT. The chain joins TRBV6-5 to TRBJ1-5, with D unresolved. CDR1 MNHEY and CDR2 SVGAGI come from the germline V gene. V gave up 4 bases and J gave up 6 bases, with 10 bases separating them. The CDR3 sequence is 13 residues long.

This clone has only one observation. The V and J genes are TRBV30 and TRBJ2-1; weak D call: TRBD2 (5 bases). V shed 0 bases and J shed 7 bases, with 13 bases lying between them. Germline-derived CDR1 and CDR2 are GTSNPN and SVGIG (reference sequence). The CDR3 contains 14 residues. Here the CDR3 DNA reads TGTGCCTGGAGTGTACGGGATGGTTGGAATGAGCAGTTCTTC. It codes for CAWSVRDGWNEQFF.

The genes are TRBV6-5 and TRBJ2-7; a weak D match, TRBD1 (6 bases). Germline loops: CDR1 MNHEY, CDR2 SVGAGI. Trimming removed 3 bases from V and 5 bases from J, with 14 bases in between. CDR3 length: 14 residues. CDR3 bases: TGTGCCAGCAGTTATCCAGGGGCCCCCCACGAGCAGTACTTC. Protein sequence: CASSYPGAPHEQYF.

The chain combines TRBV28 with TRBJ1-6; 8 bases agree with TRBD1. The CDR3 is made up of 19 amino acids. Trimming took 8 bases from V and 7 from J; bases not matched to a gene: 22. The germline V gene has CDR1 MDHEN and CDR2 SYDVKM. Here the CDR3 reads CASQGFQGAWWSSNSPLHF. The CDR3, as DNA: TGTGCCAGCCAAGGCTTCCAGGGGGCCTGGTGGTCGAGCAATTCACCCCTCCACTTT.

The chain has TRBV28 and TRBJ2-1, with 7 bases that match TRBD1. Germline V lookup: CDR1 MDHEN, CDR2 SYDVKM. This CDR3 is 15 amino acids long. Unmatched junction bases numbered 7, after V lost 5 bases and J lost 3 bases. The CDR3 bases are TGTGCCAGCAGTGCTGGCCAGGGGGACTACAATGAGCAGTTCTTC. It yields the protein CASSAGQGDYNEQFF. Full variable domain (rest looked up from reference TRBV28 and TRBJ2-1): DVKVTQSSRYLVKRTGEKVFLECVQDMDHENMFWYRQDPGLGLRLIYFSYDVKMKEKGDIPEGYSVSREKKERFSLILESASTNQTSMYLCASSAGQGDYNEQFFGPGTRLTVL.

The V and J genes are TRBV5-6 and TRBJ1-2; the match to TRBD1 covers 7 bases. With V trimmed by 6 bases and J by 3 bases, 11 bases remained unmatched. Per the germline V gene, CDR1 is SGHDT and CDR2 is YYEEEE. The CDR3 is 15 residues long. The CDR3 loop is CASIEDPGQYYGYTF. The CDR3 coding sequence is TGTGCCAGCATCGAGGATCCGGGACAGTACTATGGCTACACCTTC.

The chain uses TRBV5-6 and TRBJ1-1; the D gene is possibly TRBD1 (6 bases). This CDR3 is 14 amino acids long. V was trimmed by 2 bases and J by 0 bases, leaving 8 bases between them. In germline, CDR1 is SGHDT, CDR2 YYEEEE. CDR3 residues: CASSFGGLNTEAFF. The DNA for the CDR3 is TGTGCCAGCAGCTTTGGGGGCTTGAACACTGAAGCTTTCTTT.

The chain couples TRBV30 to TRBJ1-5, with TRBD1 matching 10 bases. Germline values: CDR1 GTSNPN, CDR2 SVGIG (reference sequence). The CDR3 has 18 residues. V shed 8 bases and J 0 bases; nucleotides not matched to a gene: 16. This CDR3 is CAPFRGTGVRYSNQPQHF. The CDR3 nucleotides read TGTGCCCCTTTCAGGGGGACAGGGGTTCGATATAGCAATCAGCCCCAGCATTTT.

Note on this clone: Other DNA sequences in this sample translate to the same CDR3. The chain combines TRBV6-5 with TRBJ2-7; TRBD2 aligns across 7 bases. Germline lookup yields CDR1 MNHEY and CDR2 SVGAGI. Trimming at V came to 6 bases and at J to 2 bases, leaving 4 bases not matched to a gene. The CDR3 extends over 13 amino acids. As DNA, the CDR3 is TGTGCCAGCAGAGAGCGGGGACCCTACGAGCAGTACTTC. It codes for CASRERGPYEQYF.

The V gene is TRBV29-1, the J gene TRBJ1-2, with a weak D call TRBD1 (5 bases). V dropped 6 bases and J dropped 2 bases, with 13 bases sitting between them. There are 13 residues in the CDR3. Looked up from germline, CDR1 is SQVTM and CDR2 is ANQGSEA. The chain's CDR3 is CSVNGHLNYGYTF. In DNA, the CDR3 is TGCAGCGTGAACGGACACCTCAACTATGGCTACACCTTC.

The rearrangement links TRBV2 to TRBJ2-7; 8 positions match TRBD1. This CDR3 contains 14 residues. Germline CDR1 SNHLY, CDR2 FYNNEI. Trimming took 6 bases from V and 0 from J; bases not matched to a gene: 4. The CDR3 loop is CASSHRGTSYEQYF. CDR3 nucleotide sequence: TGTGCCAGCAGCCACAGGGGGACCTCCTACGAGCAGTACTTC.

The gene calls are TRBV18 and TRBJ2-5; D may be TRBD1 (5 bases). Germline loops: CDR1 KGHSH, CDR2 LQKENI. The germline V and J ends were trimmed by 2 bases and 4 bases, with 14 bases remaining between them. The length of the CDR3 is 15 residues. The CDR3 region has the DNA TGTGCCAGCTCACCAGACCAGGGATTTGCAGAGACCCAGTACTTC. Translation gives CASSPDQGFAETQYF.

The chain employs TRBV28 and TRBJ2-1, with D maybe TRBD2 (5 bases). The germline V and J ends were trimmed by 6 bases and 9 bases, with 15 bases remaining between them. The CDR3 is made up of 13 amino acids. Per the germline V gene, CDR1 is MDHEN and CDR2 is SYDVKM. CDR3 bases: TGTGCCAGCAGCGTAGTGGACTCTACTGAGCAGTTCTTC. Amino acid sequence: CASSVVDSTEQFF.

The J gene is TRBJ2-5, the V gene TRBV5-1; 7 bases align to TRBD1. Trimming took 5 bases from V and 0 from J; bases not matched to a gene: 4. CDR1 is SGHRS, CDR2 YFSETQ, per germline. This CDR3 is 14 amino acids long. The chain's CDR3 is CASSYGTDQETQYF. CDR3 DNA sequence: TGCGCCAGCAGTTATGGGACAGACCAAGAGACCCAGTACTTC.

This chain connects TRBV5-1 to TRBJ1-4, with D maybe TRBD1 (5 bases). The CDR3 totals 15 residues. V dropped 4 bases and J dropped 7 bases, with 17 bases sitting between them. From germline, CDR1 is SGHRS and CDR2 YFSETQ. CDR3 DNA: TGCGCCAGCAGCCTCAGCGGGGTTGGGGGTGAAAAACTGTTTTTT. This gives the protein CASSLSGVGGEKLFF.